These 30 T cell receptor beta chains came from one sample sequenced in a study of control samples from healthy donors and cancer patients. The data were produced by immunoSEQ multiplex PCR, yet TCRdb's version contains in-frame clones alone and is incomplete. The repertoire holds roughly 100,000 clones, with about 89% as singletons. The sample comprised PBMCs. Receptor source: a man in his 60s with lung cancer.

The chain has TRBV21-1 and TRBJ1-6; the table's D call, TRBD1, has no DNA check behind it. TRBV21-1 is designated a pseudogene. CDR3 length: 16 residues. CDR3 DNA: TGTGCCAGCAGCACCGGTCAGGTCTCTTCCCATTCACCCCTCCACTTT. It yields the protein CASSTGQVSSHSPLHF.

This rearrangement joins TRBV7-8 to TRBJ1-4, with 7 positions matching TRBD1. Trimming cost V 5 bases and J 4 bases; bases outside gene matches: 4. The CDR3 runs 14 residues. Germline V CDR1 and CDR2: SGHVS, FQNEAQ. The DNA of the CDR3 is TGTGCCAGCAGCCGGACAGGCGGTAATGAAAAACTGTTTTTT. Protein: CASSRTGGNEKLFF.

The V gene is TRBV19, the J gene TRBJ1-1; TRBD1 aligns across 8 bases. V dropped 8 bases and J dropped 11; count of bases not matched to a gene: 13. The CDR3 consists of 13 residues. Germline CDR1 and CDR2: LNHDA and SQIVND (reference sequence). The CDR3 nucleotides read TGTGCCAGTTCCACCGGACAGGGAAGATCCGCTTTCTTT. It translates to CASSTGQGRSAFF.

This sequence joins TRBV30 and TRBJ1-4; no firm D call. Germline CDR1 reads GTSNPN; CDR2 reads SVGIG (reference sequence). This CDR3 spans 15 amino acids. V lost 2 bases and J 3 bases, leaving 13 bases between the germline ends. DNA for the CDR3: TGTGCCTGGAGTTCTAAGAGTGGAGCTAATGAAAAACTGTTTTTT. Protein sequence: CAWSSKSGANEKLFF.

The CDR3 sequence is CASSLASTEEAFF. CDR3 sequence (DNA): TGTGCCAGCAGCTTGGCCTCGACGGAGGAAGCTTTCTTT. The rearrangement uses TRBV5-6 and TRBJ1-1; D not resolved. This CDR3 has 13 residues. CDR1 is SGHDT, CDR2 YYEEEE, per germline. V was cut by 0 bases and J by 8 bases, with 11 bases left in between.

This chain links TRBV5-1 with TRBJ1-1, with TRBD1 as a possible D gene (5 bases). V dropped 0 bases and J dropped 7 bases, with 13 bases sitting between them. From germline, CDR1 is SGHRS and CDR2 YFSETQ. The CDR3 is made up of 14 amino acids. The DNA for the CDR3 is TGCGCCAGCAGCTTGGGACAGTTGGAGAATGAAGCTTTCTTT. Translating it yields CASSLGQLENEAFF.

CDR3 sequence: CAWSLSGVIYEQYV. The CDR3 DNA reads TGTGCCTGGAGTCTAAGCGGGGTCATCTACGAGCAGTACGTC. The V and J genes are TRBV30 and TRBJ2-7; 7 positions match TRBD2. CDR3 size: 14 residues. Germline V lookup: CDR1 GTSNPN, CDR2 SVGIG (reference sequence). The V segment lost 2 bases and the J segment 3 bases; nucleotides outside the gene matches: 7.

The V call is TRBV7-9, the J call TRBJ1-1; 8 bases fit TRBD1. Germline CDR1 and CDR2: SEHNR and FQNEAQ (reference sequence). The CDR3 has 14 amino acids. V lost 11 bases, J lost 1 base, and 9 bases stayed unmatched. The CDR3 protein is CALPLGQENTEAFF. CDR3 nucleotide sequence: TGTGCCCTCCCCCTGGGACAGGAGAACACTGAAGCTTTCTTT. Together with reference TRBV7-9 and TRBJ1-1, the CDR3 gives the full variable domain: DTGVSQNPRHKITKRGQNVTFRCDPISEHNRLYWYRQTLGQGPEFLTYFQNEAQLEKSRLLSDRFSAERPKGSFSTLEIQRTEQGDSAMYLCALPLGQENTEAFFGQGTRLTVV.

The table lists this clone with a count of one. The V and J genes are TRBV9 and TRBJ1-1; D gene unclear. The CDR3 runs 11 residues. Trimming removed 4 bases at V and 1 base at J, with 2 bases between. CDR1 and CDR2 (germline): SGDLS, YYNGEE. The CDR3 nucleotides read TGTGCCAGCAGCACGAACACTGAAGCTTTCTTT. Translating gives CASSTNTEAFF.

This clone was seen a few times. The chain carries TRBV6-5 and TRBJ1-1; D is uncertain. Trimming removed 10 bases from V and 0 bases from J, with 6 bases in between. Germline CDR1 and CDR2: MNHEY and SVGAGI. CDR3 size: 11 residues. The CDR3 spells CATRLNTEAFF. The DNA for the CDR3 is TGTGCCACCAGGTTGAACACTGAAGCTTTCTTT.

The CDR3 loop is CASSSLGADTQYF. CDR3 in DNA: TGTGCCAGCAGCTCCCTAGGGGCAGATACGCAGTATTTT. The rearrangement joins TRBV7-8 to TRBJ2-3; tentatively, D is TRBD1 (5 bases). The CDR3 covers 13 residues. V was cut by 4 bases and J by 4 bases, with 9 bases left in between. Germline lookup yields CDR1 SGHVS and CDR2 FQNEAQ. Supplemented by reference TRBV7-8 and TRBJ2-3, the full variable domain reads GAGVSQSPRYKVAKRGQDVALRCDPISGHVSLFWYQQALGQGPEFLTYFQNEAQLDKSGLPSDRFFAERPEGSVSTLKIQRTQQEDSAVYLCASSSLGADTQYFGPGTRLTVL.

This chain joins TRBV6-5 and TRBJ1-5; D gene unclear. CDR1 is MNHEY and CDR2 is SVGAGI in the germline V gene. V was cut by 7 bases and J by 1 base, with 11 bases left in between. The CDR3 sequence is 14 residues long. The CDR3 protein is CASKAGWSNQPQHF. CDR3 DNA: TGTGCCAGCAAGGCCGGCTGGAGCAATCAGCCCCAGCATTTT.

The chain's CDR3 is CASSLGGAGGEETQYF. In DNA form, the CDR3 reads TGCGCCAGCAGCTTGGGAGGCGCGGGGGGCGAAGAGACCCAGTACTTC. The V call is TRBV5-1, the J call TRBJ2-5; 8 bases are a match to TRBD2. CDR3 length equals 16 residues. Trimming took 0 bases from V and 3 from J; bases not matched to a gene: 7. The germline CDR1 and CDR2 sequences are SGHRS and YFSETQ.

This clone occurred once. The V and J genes are TRBV29-1 and TRBJ2-5, with 7 bases matching TRBD2. This CDR3 comprises 16 residues. CDR1 SQVTM and CDR2 ANQGSEA come from the germline V gene. V shed 4 bases and J 5 bases; nucleotides not matched to a gene: 16. The CDR3 region is CSVGGIAGDKRETQYF. The CDR3 nucleotides read TGCAGCGTTGGGGGCATCGCGGGGGATAAGCGGGAGACCCAGTACTTC.

The chain joins TRBV6-4 to TRBJ1-1, with TRBD1 matching 9 bases. Germline V gene data show CDR1 as MRHNA and CDR2 as SNTAGT. This CDR3 is 16 amino acids long. Trimming at V came to 6 bases and at J to 10 bases, leaving 18 bases not matched to a gene. The CDR3 sequence is CASRVTPGQGFVGAFF. The CDR3 DNA reads TGTGCCAGCAGGGTGACTCCGGGACAGGGATTTGTGGGAGCTTTCTTT.

The V call is TRBV29-1, the J call TRBJ1-1, with 8 bases fitting TRBD1. CDR3 length: 15 amino acids. The germline gives CDR1 SQVTM, CDR2 ANQGSEA. The ends lost 5 bases at V and 1 base at J; junction bases unmatched: 9. The CDR3 nucleotides are TGCAGCGTTTTTCCCAGACAGGGGTGGAACACTGAAGCTTTCTTT. Translation: CSVFPRQGWNTEAFF. The full variable domain, rest sourced from reference TRBV29-1 and TRBJ1-1, is SAVISQKPSRDICQRGTSLTIQCQVDSQVTMMFWYRQQPGQSLTLIATANQGSEATYESGFVIDKFPISRPNLTFSTLTVSNMSPEDSSIYLCSVFPRQGWNTEAFFGQGTRLTVV.

The rearrangement joins TRBV4-1 to TRBJ1-2, with D possibly being TRBD1 (6 bases). The germline V gene has CDR1 MGHRA and CDR2 YSYEKL. Trimming removed 3 bases from V and 1 base from J, with 12 bases in between. This CDR3 is 15 amino acids long. CDR3 sequence: CASSQIPDSNYGYTF. In DNA, the CDR3 is TGCGCCAGCAGCCAGATACCGGACAGTAACTATGGCTACACCTTC.

The V gene is TRBV20-1, the J gene TRBJ1-2; no reliable D call. Deletions cut 3 bases from V and 6 bases from J, with 5 bases between. Germline V gene sequence: CDR1 DFQATT, CDR2 SNEGSKA (reference sequence). This CDR3 region has 10 residues. CDR3 bases: TGCAGTGCTAGTCGGGATGGCTACACCTTC. Translated, it gives CSASRDGYTF.

This clone has just one count. This chain uses TRBV30 with TRBJ1-1, with D perhaps TRBD1 (6 bases). The germline V and J ends were trimmed by 2 bases and 7 bases, with 14 bases remaining between them. This CDR3 has 13 amino acids. Germline-derived CDR1 and CDR2 are GTSNPN and SVGIG (reference sequence). In DNA form, the CDR3 reads TGTGCCTGGAGTTCCCACGGAGGGGGTGAAGCTTTCTTT. This translates into CAWSSHGGGEAFF.

The CDR3 DNA sequence: TGTGCCAGTAGTATCGGCGCAGGGGTAAGTGAAGCTTTCTTT. This sequence encodes CASSIGAGVSEAFF. The rearrangement uses TRBV19 and TRBJ1-1; a weak D match, TRBD1 (6 bases). V lost 3 bases, J lost 7 bases, and 15 bases lay in between. The CDR3 consists of 14 residues. In germline, CDR1 is LNHDA, CDR2 SQIVND (reference sequence).

The chain joins TRBV7-7 to TRBJ2-5; 7 bases align to TRBD2. Trimming removed 1 base from V and 7 bases from J; junction bases left unmatched: 9. Germline values: CDR1 SSHAT, CDR2 FNYEAQ (reference sequence). CDR3 length: 15 residues. As DNA, the CDR3 is TGTGCCAGCAGCTTAGGTGCCCGAGGGGAGGGGACCCAGTACTTC. It translates to CASSLGARGEGTQYF.

This chain uses TRBV9 with TRBJ1-1, with D unclear. This CDR3 spans 15 amino acids. Deletions cut 4 bases from V and 4 bases from J, with 17 bases between. CDR1 SGDLS and CDR2 YYNGEE come from the germline V gene. CDR3 region: CASSYPMDLATEAFF. The CDR3 bases are TGTGCCAGCAGCTACCCGATGGACCTAGCCACTGAAGCTTTCTTT.

This clone was detected only a few times. The chain joins TRBV3-1 (or the pseudogene TRBV3-2) to TRBJ2-3, with TRBD2 matching over 10 bases. This CDR3 is 15 amino acids long. The trim removed 4 bases at V and 7 bases at J, leaving 8 bases unmatched. From germline, CDR1 is LGHDT and CDR2 YNNKEL (reference sequence). Here the CDR3 reads CASSLLSGGLHTQYF. The DNA of the CDR3 is TGTGCCAGCAGCCTTCTTAGCGGGGGGCTTCATACGCAGTATTTT.

V usage is TRBV5-4 and J usage is TRBJ2-1, with D perhaps matching TRBD2 (5 bases). In germline, CDR1 is SGHNT, CDR2 YYREEE (reference sequence). The CDR3 sequence is 16 residues long. V lost 0 bases to trimming and J lost 0 bases, with 10 bases between them. The CDR3 DNA sequence: TGTGCCAGCAGCTTGGCGCCGGGGAACTCCTACAATGAGCAGTTCTTC. Translated: CASSLAPGNSYNEQFF.

This chain uses TRBV6-6 with TRBJ1-5, with D unresolved. The CDR3 totals 14 residues. Deletions cut 6 bases from V and 6 bases from J, with 15 bases between. The germline V gene has CDR1 MNHNY and CDR2 SVGAGI (reference sequence). The CDR3 loop reads CASSLVERGQPQHF. As DNA, the CDR3 is TGTGCCAGCAGCCTCGTGGAGAGAGGTCAGCCCCAGCATTTT.

The chain joins TRBV27 to TRBJ2-6; D unresolved. V was trimmed by 5 bases and J by 0 bases, leaving 8 bases between them. CDR1 MNHEY and CDR2 SMNVEV come from the germline V gene (reference sequence). The CDR3 extends over 15 amino acids. The DNA for the CDR3 is TGTGCCAGCAGTCCACAGTTCTCTGGGGCCAACGTCCTGACTTTC. Its protein is CASSPQFSGANVLTF.

This rearrangement joins TRBV20-1 to TRBJ2-3, with D perhaps matching TRBD1 or TRBD2 (5 bases each). From germline, CDR1 is DFQATT and CDR2 SNEGSKA (reference sequence). V lost 7 bases and J lost 4, with 9 bases in between. The CDR3 has 11 residues. CDR3 nucleotide sequence: TGCAGTGAAGGGGACGCAGATACGCAGTATTTT. It is translated as CSEGDADTQYF.

CDR3 protein: CASSLVSQPHGYTF. The CDR3, as DNA: TGTGCCAGCAGCTTAGTGAGTCAACCCCATGGCTACACCTTC. This rearrangement joins TRBV7-8 to TRBJ1-2, with D unclear. Per germline, CDR1 SGHVS and CDR2 FQNEAQ. Trimming pared 1 base from V and 6 bases from J, leaving 12 bases between. The CDR3 is 14 residues long.

V is TRBV18 and J is TRBJ2-1, with a tentative D call TRBD2 (6 bases). V lost 6 bases and J lost 3, with 15 bases in between. The CDR3 spans 15 residues. Germline loops: CDR1 KGHSH, CDR2 LQKENI. CDR3: CASSPKGLLYNEQFF. The CDR3 nucleotides are TGTGCCAGCTCTCCGAAGGGACTTCTCTACAATGAGCAGTTCTTC.

The V gene is TRBV6-6, the J gene TRBJ2-2; unclear D gene. The V end lost 0 bases, the J end lost 0 bases, and 8 bases lay between the germline ends. Germline V gives CDR1 MNHNY, CDR2 SVGAGI (reference sequence). This CDR3 has 16 amino acids. The CDR3 reads CASSYSLDSNTGELFF. CDR3 in DNA: TGTGCCAGCAGTTACTCATTGGATTCGAACACCGGGGAGCTGTTTTTT.